The clone carrying this T cell receptor beta chain occurred many times. Its antigen remains unknown. This entry is derived from a study of T-cell reconstitution after alpha-beta-depleted transplantation in children. Whole-study findings and limits: Surviving recipient T cells and intrathymic progenitors accounted for some patients' high TCRbeta diversity at day 60. A year had passed since transplant, and T-cell counts and diversity by then came mostly from newly produced T cells. Reportedly, roughly two months post-transplant, alpha-beta T cells arose from several hundred expanded graft clones.

The library targeted TCRbeta and was prepared with unique molecular identifiers. TCRdb processed the PCR reads anew with MiXCR; each CDR3 protein has one entry. The sample shows some 200,000 distinct CDR3 sequences, around 9.9% of them seen only once. The receptor was derived from a child younger than two with acute myeloid leukemia, due to receive a stem cell transplant. Sequenced material: PBMCs, taken before TCRalphabeta/CD19-depleted stem cell transplant.

CDR3 amino acids: CASRPGPNTEAFF. As DNA, the CDR3 is TGTGCCAGCAGACCGGGCCCGAACACTGAAGCTTTCTTT. The chain recombines TRBV7-9 with TRBJ1-1; no clear D gene. Trimming cost V 6 bases and J 1 base, with 9 bases left between them. This CDR3 contains 13 residues. CDR1 is SEHNR, CDR2 FQNEAQ, per germline (reference sequence).